These T cell receptor beta chains were read from a single sample in a study of CD8+CD57+ T cells in acquired aplastic anemia. Via MiXCR, TCRdb re-called the reads, giving one row per CDR3 protein. The sample yields approximately 170,000 distinct CDR3 sequences, around 60% seen once. Input material: sorted CD4+, CD8+, or CD8+CD57+ T cells (not recorded which) from PBMCs. The source is a human donor in good health. Each CDR3 is given with its conserved first and last residue. D genes are given only for firm matches. Not every row has a clone size; where given, it reads once, few, many or a size class.

V: TRBV5-4
D: NA
J: TRBJ2-6
size: once
DNA: TGTGCCAGCAGCTTGGGATGGACTTCTGGGGCCAACGTCCTGACTTTC
CDR3: CASSLGWTSGANVLTF

V: TRBV10-1
D: NA
J: TRBJ2-3
size: NA
DNA: TGCGCCAGCAGGGGAGGAAACACAGATACGCAGTATTTT
CDR3: CASRGGNTDTQYF

V: TRBV19
D: NA
J: TRBJ1-1
size: NA
DNA: TGTGCCAGTAGTGTAAGTAAGAACACTGAAGCTTTCTTT
CDR3: CASSVSKNTEAFF

V: TRBV12-3/TRBV12-4
D: NA
J: TRBJ1-5
size: NA
DNA: TGTGCCAGCAGTTACCGTAAGGATAGCAATCAGCCCCAGCATTTT
CDR3: CASSYRKDSNQPQHF

V: TRBV7-9
D: NA
J: TRBJ2-7
size: NA
DNA: TGTGCCAGCAGCTCAAAGGATTATCAGAACTACGAGCAGTACTTC
CDR3: CASSSKDYQNYEQYF

V: TRBV7-9
D: TRBD1
J: TRBJ2-7
size: NA
DNA: TGTGCCAGCACCTCTACAGGGGACCTACGCGAGCAGTACTTC
CDR3: CASTSTGDLREQYF

V: TRBV9
D: TRBD2
J: TRBJ2-3
size: many
DNA: TGTGCCAGCACTTCGACAGGGACGGGACTAGCGGGTCCGACAGATACGCAGTATTTT
CDR3: CASTSTGTGLAGPTDTQYF

V: TRBV20-1
D: NA
J: TRBJ1-5
size: many
DNA: TGCAGTGCTAACGTCTATAGCAATCAGCCCCAGCATTTT
CDR3: CSANVYSNQPQHF

V: TRBV29-1
D: NA
J: TRBJ2-1
size: NA
DNA: TGCAGCGTTGAACCAAGCGGAGCTTACAATGAGCAGTTCTTC
CDR3: CSVEPSGAYNEQFF

V: TRBV24-1
D: TRBD1
J: TRBJ2-3
size: NA
DNA: TGTGCCACCAGTGAACAGGGGAATACGCAGTATTTT
CDR3: CATSEQGNTQYF

V: TRBV20-1
D: TRBD1
J: TRBJ2-2
size: many
DNA: TGCAGTGCTAGAGACCCGACAGGGGCGAACACCGGGGAGCTGTTTTTT
CDR3: CSARDPTGANTGELFF

V: TRBV7-3
D: TRBD2
J: TRBJ2-3
size: NA
DNA: TGTGCCAGCAGCGTTAGCGGGGGGGCGGCAGATACGCAGTATTTT
CDR3: CASSVSGGAADTQYF

V: TRBV10-2
D: TRBD2
J: TRBJ2-2
size: NA
DNA: TGCGCCAGCAGTGTTTCGCGGGGGGGAAACGGGGAGCTGTTTTTT
CDR3: CASSVSRGGNGELFF

V: TRBV5-1
D: NA
J: TRBJ2-1
size: NA
DNA: TGCGCCAGCAGCTTGGGTCTGCACAATGAGCAGTCCTTC
CDR3: CASSLGLHNEQSF

V: TRBV2
D: NA
J: TRBJ2-1
size: NA
DNA: TGTGCCAGCAGTGAAAGGGAGATTGGTGAGCAGTTCTTC
CDR3: CASSEREIGEQFF

V: TRBV7-2
D: TRBD2
J: TRBJ2-7
size: NA
DNA: TGTGCCAGCAGCTTAGCGGCGGGAGTCTCCTACGAGCAGTACTTC
CDR3: CASSLAAGVSYEQYF

V: TRBV9
D: NA
J: TRBJ2-5
size: NA
DNA: TGTGCCAGCAGCGTAGCAGACAGTTTCCAAGAGACCCAGTACTTC
CDR3: CASSVADSFQETQYF

V: TRBV20-1
D: NA
J: TRBJ2-7
size: many
DNA: TGCAGTGCTTACGGGACACGCTCCTACGAGCAGTACTTC
CDR3: CSAYGTRSYEQYF

V: TRBV9
D: NA
J: TRBJ1-5
size: many
DNA: TGTGCCAGCAGCGCCTCAGGGGGCAATCAGCCCCAGCATTTT
CDR3: CASSASGGNQPQHF

V: TRBV19
D: NA
J: TRBJ2-5
size: many
DNA: TGTGCCAGTGATTCCGGCCGGGGGACCCAGTACTTC
CDR3: CASDSGRGTQYF

V: TRBV4-3
D: TRBD2
J: TRBJ2-5
size: few
DNA: TGCGCCAGCAGCCAAGATTTTGGGGTCGCGACTAGCGGGAGATATCAAGAGACCCAGTACTTC
CDR3: CASSQDFGVATSGRYQETQYF

V: TRBV7-9
D: NA
J: TRBJ2-1
size: NA
DNA: TGTGCCAGCAGCTCGCCGGGACTGCAATCCAATGAGCAGTTCTTC
CDR3: CASSSPGLQSNEQFF

V: TRBV20-1
D: NA
J: TRBJ2-5
size: once
DNA: TGCAGTGCGCAGAGGGGGGACCAGTACTTC
CDR3: CSAQRGDQYF